Following are 3 T cell receptor beta chains from one sample sequenced in a study of T cell changes during pregnancy in multiple sclerosis. Profiled with immunoSEQ multiplex PCR; TCRdb holds only in-frame clones, not every one. The data show about 48,000 clones, over 80% seen once. The input for sequencing was CD4+ T cells from peripheral blood mononuclear cells, taken in the second trimester of pregnancy. Source of these receptors: a female donor in good health, enrolled as a control in a pregnancy study.

The chain uses TRBV4-1 and TRBJ2-1, with D tentatively TRBD2 (5 bases). Between the trimmed V and J ends, which lost 4 bases and 8 bases, there was a span of 21 bases. Germline lookup yields CDR1 MGHRA and CDR2 YSYEKL. This CDR3 comprises 16 residues. CDR3 loop: CASSPIGRRPGDEQFF. The DNA for the CDR3 is TGCGCCAGCAGCCCAATTGGAAGGAGGCCCGGGGATGAGCAGTTCTTC.

V usage is TRBV14 and J usage is TRBJ1-3; tentative D call: TRBD1 (5 bases). The CDR3 spans 15 residues. V shed 4 bases and J shed 4 bases, with 14 bases lying between them. Germline CDR1 SGHDN, CDR2 FVKESK. The CDR3 spells CASSRQGFQGNTIYF. DNA for the CDR3: TGTGCCAGCAGCCGCCAGGGTTTTCAGGGAAACACCATATATTTT.

This clone was recorded only once. This chain connects TRBV5-6 to TRBJ2-1; TRBD1 agrees at 8 bases. The CDR3 runs 15 residues. Trimming removed 4 bases from V and 0 bases from J; junction bases left unmatched: 3. Germline V gives CDR1 SGHDT, CDR2 YYEEEE. CDR3 residues: CASSPTGDSYNEQFF. For the CDR3, the DNA is TGTGCCAGCAGCCCGACAGGGGACTCCTACAATGAGCAGTTCTTC. Full variable domain (outside the CDR3, taken from reference TRBV5-6 and TRBJ2-1): DAGVTQSPTHLIKTRGQQVTLRCSPKSGHDTVSWYQQALGQGPQFIFQYYEEEERQRGNFPDRFSGHQFPNYSSELNVNALLLGDSALYLCASSPTGDSYNEQFFGPGTRLTVL.